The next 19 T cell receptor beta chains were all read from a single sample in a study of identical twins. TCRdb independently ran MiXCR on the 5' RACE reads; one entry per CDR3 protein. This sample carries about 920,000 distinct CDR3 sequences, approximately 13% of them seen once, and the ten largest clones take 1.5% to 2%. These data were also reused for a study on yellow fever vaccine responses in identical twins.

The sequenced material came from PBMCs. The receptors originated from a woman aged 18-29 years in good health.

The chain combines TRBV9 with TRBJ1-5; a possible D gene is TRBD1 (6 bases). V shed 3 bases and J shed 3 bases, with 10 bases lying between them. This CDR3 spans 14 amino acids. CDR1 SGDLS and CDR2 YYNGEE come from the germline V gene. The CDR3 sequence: CASSGGTTNQPQHF. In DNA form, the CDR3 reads TGTGCCAGCAGCGGGGGGACAACCAATCAGCCCCAGCATTTT. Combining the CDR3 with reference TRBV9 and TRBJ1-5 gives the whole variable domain DSGVTQTPKHLITATGQRVTLRCSPRSGDLSVYWYQQSLDQGLQFLIQYYNGEERAKGNILERFSAQQFPDLHSELNLSSLELGDSALYFCASSGGTTNQPQHFGDGTRLSIL.

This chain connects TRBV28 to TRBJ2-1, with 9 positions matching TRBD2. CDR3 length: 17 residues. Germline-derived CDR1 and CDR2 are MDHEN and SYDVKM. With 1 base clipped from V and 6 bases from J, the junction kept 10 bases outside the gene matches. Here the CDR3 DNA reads TGTGCCAGCAGTTTATTGTCGTGGGCGGGAGGGCGCAATGAGCAGTTCTTC. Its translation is CASSLLSWAGGRNEQFF.

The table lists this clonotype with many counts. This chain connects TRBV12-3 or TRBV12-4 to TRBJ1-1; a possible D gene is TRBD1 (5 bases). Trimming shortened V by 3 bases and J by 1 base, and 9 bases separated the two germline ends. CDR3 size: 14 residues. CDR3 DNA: TGTGCCAGCAGTTTCCTCGGGGGGAACACTGAAGCTTTCTTT. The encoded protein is CASSFLGGNTEAFF.

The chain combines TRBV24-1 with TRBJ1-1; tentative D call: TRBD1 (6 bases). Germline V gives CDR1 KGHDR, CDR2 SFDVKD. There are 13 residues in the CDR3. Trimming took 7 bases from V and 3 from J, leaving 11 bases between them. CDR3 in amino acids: CATRQGLYTEAFF. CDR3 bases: TGTGCCACCAGGCAGGGGTTATACACTGAAGCTTTCTTT.

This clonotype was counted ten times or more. CDR3 amino acids: CASSLAGLGTDTQYF. The CDR3 region has the DNA TGTGCCAGCAGCTTAGCGGGTCTCGGCACAGATACGCAGTATTTT. V usage is TRBV7-2 and J usage is TRBJ2-3, with D hard to call. V shed 0 bases and J shed 1 base, with 8 bases lying between them. The CDR3 contains 15 residues. Germline CDR1 is SGHTA and CDR2 is FQGNSA.

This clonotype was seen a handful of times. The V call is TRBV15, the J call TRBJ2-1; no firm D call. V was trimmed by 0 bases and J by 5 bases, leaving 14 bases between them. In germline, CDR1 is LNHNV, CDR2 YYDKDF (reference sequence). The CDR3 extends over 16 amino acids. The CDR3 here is CATSRDRAGDHNEQFF. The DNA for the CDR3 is TGTGCCACCAGCAGAGATAGGGCAGGCGACCACAATGAGCAGTTCTTC. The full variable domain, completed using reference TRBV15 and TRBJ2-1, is DAMVIQNPRYQVTQFGKPVTLSCSQTLNHNVMYWYQQKSSQAPKLLFHYYDKDFNNEADTPDNFQSRRPNTSFCFLDIRSPGLGDTAMYLCATSRDRAGDHNEQFFGPGTRLTVL.

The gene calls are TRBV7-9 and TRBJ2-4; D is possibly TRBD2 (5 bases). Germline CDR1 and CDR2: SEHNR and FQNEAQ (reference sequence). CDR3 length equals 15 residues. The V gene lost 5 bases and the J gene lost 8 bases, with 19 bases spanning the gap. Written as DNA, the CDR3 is TGTGCCAGCAGCCCGAACGACACTCCCGGGGACATTCAGTACTTC. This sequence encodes CASSPNDTPGDIQYF.

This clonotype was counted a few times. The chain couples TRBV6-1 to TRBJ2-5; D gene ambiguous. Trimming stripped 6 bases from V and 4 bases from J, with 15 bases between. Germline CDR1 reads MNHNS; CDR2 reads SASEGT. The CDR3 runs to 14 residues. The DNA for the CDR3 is TGTGCCAGCAGCTCGACCCACGGCCCAGAGACCCAGTACTTC. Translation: CASSSTHGPETQYF.

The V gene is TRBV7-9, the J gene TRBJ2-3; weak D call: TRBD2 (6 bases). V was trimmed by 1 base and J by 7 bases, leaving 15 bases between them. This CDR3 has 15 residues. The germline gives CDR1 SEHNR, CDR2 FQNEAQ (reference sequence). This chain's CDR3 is CASSLVVRDSYTQYF. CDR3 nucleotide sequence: TGTGCCAGCAGCTTAGTAGTACGGGACTCGTATACGCAGTATTTT.

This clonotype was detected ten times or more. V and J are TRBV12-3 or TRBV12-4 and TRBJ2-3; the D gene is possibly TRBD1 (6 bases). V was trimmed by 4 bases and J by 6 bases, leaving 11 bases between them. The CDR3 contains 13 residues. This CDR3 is CASSSQGWDTQYF. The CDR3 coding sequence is TGTGCCAGCAGTTCCCAGGGGTGGGATACGCAGTATTTT.

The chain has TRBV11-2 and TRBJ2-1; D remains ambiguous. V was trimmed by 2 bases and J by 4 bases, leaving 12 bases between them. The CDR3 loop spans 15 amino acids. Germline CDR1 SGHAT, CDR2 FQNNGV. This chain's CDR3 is CASSLLSNHYNEQFF. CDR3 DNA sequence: TGTGCCAGCAGCTTATTAAGTAACCATTACAATGAGCAGTTCTTC.

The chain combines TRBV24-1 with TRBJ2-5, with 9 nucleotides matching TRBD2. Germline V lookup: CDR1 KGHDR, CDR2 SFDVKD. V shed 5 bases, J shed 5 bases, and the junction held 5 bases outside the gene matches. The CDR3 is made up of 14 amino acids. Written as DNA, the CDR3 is TGTGCCACCAGTGGCGGGGGGGTCCCGGAGACCCAGTACTTC. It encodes CATSGGGVPETQYF.

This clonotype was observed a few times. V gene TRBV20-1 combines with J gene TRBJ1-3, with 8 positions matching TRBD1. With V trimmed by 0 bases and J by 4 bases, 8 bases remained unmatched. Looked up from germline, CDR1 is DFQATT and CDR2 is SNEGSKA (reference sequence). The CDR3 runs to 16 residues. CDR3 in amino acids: CSARDWTGRDGNTIYF. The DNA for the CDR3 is TGCAGTGCTAGAGATTGGACAGGGAGGGACGGAAACACCATATATTTT.

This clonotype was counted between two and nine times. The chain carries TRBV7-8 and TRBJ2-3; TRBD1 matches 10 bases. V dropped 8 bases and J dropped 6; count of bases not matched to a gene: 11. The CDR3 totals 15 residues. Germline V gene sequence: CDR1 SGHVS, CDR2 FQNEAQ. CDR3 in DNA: TGTGCCAGCCGAAAGACAGGGGGCGCGGGGGATACGCAGTATTTT. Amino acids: CASRKTGGAGDTQYF.

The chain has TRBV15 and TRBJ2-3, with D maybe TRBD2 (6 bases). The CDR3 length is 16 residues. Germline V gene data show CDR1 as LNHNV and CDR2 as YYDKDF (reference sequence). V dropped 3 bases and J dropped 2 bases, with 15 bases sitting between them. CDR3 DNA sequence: TGTGCCACCAGCAGGGATCGACTAGGCATCACAGATACGCAGTATTTT. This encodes CATSRDRLGITDTQYF.

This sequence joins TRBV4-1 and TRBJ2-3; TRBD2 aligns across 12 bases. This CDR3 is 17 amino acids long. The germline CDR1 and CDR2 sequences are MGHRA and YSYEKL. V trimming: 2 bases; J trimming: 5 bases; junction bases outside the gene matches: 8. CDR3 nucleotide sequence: TGCGCCAGCAGCCAACCTCTAGCGGGGGGGCTGGGAGATACGCAGTATTTT. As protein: CASSQPLAGGLGDTQYF.

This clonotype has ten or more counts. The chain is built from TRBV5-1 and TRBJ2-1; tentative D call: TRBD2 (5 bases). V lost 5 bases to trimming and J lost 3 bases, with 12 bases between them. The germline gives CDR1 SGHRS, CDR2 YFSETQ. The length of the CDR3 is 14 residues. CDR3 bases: TGCGCCAGCAGGGGGATCGGGGACTACAATGAGCAGTTCTTC. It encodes CASRGIGDYNEQFF.

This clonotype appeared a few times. The CDR3 loop is CASIGDANTGELFF. The CDR3 DNA sequence: TGTGCCAGCATCGGGGACGCGAACACCGGGGAGCTGTTTTTT. The V and J genes are TRBV7-9 and TRBJ2-2, with D perhaps given as TRBD1 or TRBD2 (5 bases each). Between the trimmed V and J ends, which lost 7 bases and 0 bases, there was a span of 9 bases. In germline, CDR1 is SEHNR, CDR2 FQNEAQ (reference sequence). CDR3 size: 14 residues.

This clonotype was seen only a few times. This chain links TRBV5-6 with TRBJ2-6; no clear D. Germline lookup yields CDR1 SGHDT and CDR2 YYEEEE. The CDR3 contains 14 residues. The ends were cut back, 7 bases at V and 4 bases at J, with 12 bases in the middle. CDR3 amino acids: CASGFGPGANVLTF. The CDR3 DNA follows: TGTGCCAGCGGGTTTGGACCCGGGGCCAACGTCCTGACTTTC.